Below are 6 T cell receptor beta chains sequenced from a single sample in a study of neoadjuvant anti-PD-1 for oral cavity cancer. This table comes from immunoSEQ multiplex PCR, and its TCRdb copy is limited to in-frame clones, with some not included. The sample shows more than 9,000 clones, approximately 57% of them seen only once. Documented time point: after neoadjuvant nivolumab, at surgical resection. The sample was PBMCs, taken after nivolumab (anti-PD-1) treatment. These receptors were obtained from a person aged 40 to 85 with oral cavity squamous cell carcinoma.

This clone was detected a few times. The rearrangement joins TRBV4-1 to TRBJ2-5, with D unclear. This CDR3 spans 15 amino acids. Trimming took 0 bases from V and 0 from J, leaving 8 bases between them. Germline CDR1 and CDR2: MGHRA and YSYEKL. The CDR3 bases are TGCGCCAGCAGCCAAGAGAGGCGGTACCAAGAGACCCAGTACTTC. Amino acid sequence: CASSQERRYQETQYF.

The rearrangement links TRBV9 to TRBJ1-6; 9 nucleotides line up with TRBD1. CDR1 SGDLS and CDR2 YYNGEE come from the germline V gene. This CDR3 spans 17 amino acids. V dropped 0 bases and J dropped 5; count of bases not matched to a gene: 6. CDR3 residues: CASSVVDRGANNSPLHF. CDR3 in DNA: TGTGCCAGCAGCGTAGTGGACAGGGGCGCTAATAATTCACCCCTCCACTTT.

The chain couples TRBV2 to TRBJ2-5, with 8 bases lining up with TRBD2. The CDR3 is 14 residues long. Germline trimming cut 5 bases from V and 5 bases from J; bases unmatched to any gene: 7. Germline V gene sequence: CDR1 SNHLY, CDR2 FYNNEI. This CDR3 is CASSLGGGLETQYF. The CDR3, as DNA: TGTGCCAGCAGTCTCGGGGGGGGCCTCGAGACCCAGTACTTC.

As DNA, the CDR3 is TGTGCCAGCAGCAGTCGGGGGGGCCCGGACTCTAGTGGCTACACCTTC. Translation: CASSSRGGPDSSGYTF. The chain links TRBV9 to TRBJ1-2; possibly TRBD1 for D (6 bases). Germline V lookup: CDR1 SGDLS, CDR2 YYNGEE. The CDR3 consists of 16 residues. Trimming removed 4 bases at V and 7 bases at J, with 23 bases between.

As DNA, the CDR3 is TGTGCCAGTAGTCCGGGACTAGTCTACGAGCAGTACTTC. This sequence encodes CASSPGLVYEQYF. J is TRBJ2-7 and V is TRBV19, with TRBD2 matching over 8 bases. V dropped 5 bases and J dropped 3; count of bases not matched to a gene: 3. The germline CDR1 and CDR2 sequences are LNHDA and SQIVND (reference sequence). The CDR3 consists of 13 residues.

The chain combines TRBV7-6 with TRBJ2-3; 8 bases line up with TRBD2. This CDR3 has 16 residues. The V segment lost 7 bases and the J segment 5 bases; nucleotides outside the gene matches: 14. Germline V gene sequence: CDR1 SGHVS, CDR2 FNYEAQ. The CDR3 DNA is TGTGCCAGCACCCCGAAGTTGCGGGAGGTCGGAGATACGCAGTATTTT. Translated, it gives CASTPKLREVGDTQYF.